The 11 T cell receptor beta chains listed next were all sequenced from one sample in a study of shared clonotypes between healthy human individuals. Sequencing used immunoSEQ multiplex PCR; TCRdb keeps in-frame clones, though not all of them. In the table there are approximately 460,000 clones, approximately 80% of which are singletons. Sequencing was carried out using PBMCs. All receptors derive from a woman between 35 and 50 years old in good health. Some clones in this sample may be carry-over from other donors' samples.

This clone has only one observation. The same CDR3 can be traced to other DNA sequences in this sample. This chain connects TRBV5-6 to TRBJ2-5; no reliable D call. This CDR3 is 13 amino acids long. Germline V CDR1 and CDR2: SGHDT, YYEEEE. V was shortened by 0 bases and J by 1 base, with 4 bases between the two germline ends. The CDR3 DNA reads TGTGCCAGCAGCTTGGGGCTCCAAGAGACCCAGTACTTC. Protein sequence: CASSLGLQETQYF. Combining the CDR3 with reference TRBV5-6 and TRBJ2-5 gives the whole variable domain DAGVTQSPTHLIKTRGQQVTLRCSPKSGHDTVSWYQQALGQGPQFIFQYYEEEERQRGNFPDRFSGHQFPNYSSELNVNALLLGDSALYLCASSLGLQETQYFGPGTRLLVL.

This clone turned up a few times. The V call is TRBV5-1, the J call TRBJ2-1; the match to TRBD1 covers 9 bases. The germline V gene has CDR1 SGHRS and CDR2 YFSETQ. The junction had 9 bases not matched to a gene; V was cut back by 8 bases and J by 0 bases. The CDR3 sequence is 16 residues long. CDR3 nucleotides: TGCGCCAGTCGACAGGGGGTTGCCAGCTCCTACAATGAGCAGTTCTTC. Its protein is CASRQGVASSYNEQFF. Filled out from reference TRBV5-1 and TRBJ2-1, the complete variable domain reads KAGVTQTPRYLIKTRGQQVTLSCSPISGHRSVSWYQQTPGQGLQFLFEYFSETQRNKGNFPGRFSGRQFSNSRSEMNVSTLELGDSALYLCASRQGVASSYNEQFFGPGTRLTVL.

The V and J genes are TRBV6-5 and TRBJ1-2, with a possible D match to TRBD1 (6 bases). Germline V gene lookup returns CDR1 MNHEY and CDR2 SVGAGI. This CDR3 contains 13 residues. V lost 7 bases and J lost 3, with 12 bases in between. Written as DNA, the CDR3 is TGTGCCAGCATGAGGGCAGGGGACTATGGCTACACCTTC. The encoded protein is CASMRAGDYGYTF.

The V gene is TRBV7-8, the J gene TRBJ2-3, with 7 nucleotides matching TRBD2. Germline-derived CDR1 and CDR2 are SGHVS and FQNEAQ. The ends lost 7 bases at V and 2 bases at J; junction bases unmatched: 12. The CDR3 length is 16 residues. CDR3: CASKGRELAVTDTQYF. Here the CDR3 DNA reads TGTGCCAGCAAAGGAAGGGAGCTAGCGGTCACAGATACGCAGTATTTT.

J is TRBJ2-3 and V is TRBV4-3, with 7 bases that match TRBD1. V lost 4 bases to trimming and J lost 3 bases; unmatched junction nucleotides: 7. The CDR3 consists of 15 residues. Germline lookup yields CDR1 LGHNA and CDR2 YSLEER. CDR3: CASSPTGVPTDTQYF. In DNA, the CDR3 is TGCGCCAGCAGCCCTACAGGGGTTCCGACAGATACGCAGTATTTT.

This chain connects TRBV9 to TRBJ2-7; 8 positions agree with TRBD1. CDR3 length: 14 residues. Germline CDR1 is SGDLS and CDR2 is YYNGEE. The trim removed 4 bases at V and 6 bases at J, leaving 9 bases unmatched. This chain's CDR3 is CASSPQGTGSEQYF. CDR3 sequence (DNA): TGTGCCAGCAGCCCACAAGGGACAGGATCCGAGCAGTACTTC.

For the CDR3, the DNA is TGTGCCAGCTCACCCTATTCTGGGAGGAGCAATCAGCCCCAGCATTTT. This gives the protein CASSPYSGRSNQPQHF. The chain links TRBV18 to TRBJ1-5, with D hard to call. The CDR3 sequence is 16 residues long. Trimming left V 3 bases short and J 1 base short, with 13 bases between. The germline CDR1 and CDR2 sequences are KGHSH and LQKENI.

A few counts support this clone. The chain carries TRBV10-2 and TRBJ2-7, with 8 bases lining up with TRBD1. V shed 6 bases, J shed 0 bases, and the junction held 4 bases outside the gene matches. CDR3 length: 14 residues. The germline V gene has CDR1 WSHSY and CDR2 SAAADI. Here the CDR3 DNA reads TGCGCCAGCAGCGCCGGGACAGGCTCCTACGAGCAGTACTTC. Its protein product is CASSAGTGSYEQYF.

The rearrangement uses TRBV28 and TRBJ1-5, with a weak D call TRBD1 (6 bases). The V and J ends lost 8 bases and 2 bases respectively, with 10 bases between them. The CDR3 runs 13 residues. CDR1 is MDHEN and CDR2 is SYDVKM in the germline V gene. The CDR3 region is CASREGGNQPQHF. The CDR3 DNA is TGTGCCAGCCGGGAGGGGGGCAATCAGCCCCAGCATTTT.

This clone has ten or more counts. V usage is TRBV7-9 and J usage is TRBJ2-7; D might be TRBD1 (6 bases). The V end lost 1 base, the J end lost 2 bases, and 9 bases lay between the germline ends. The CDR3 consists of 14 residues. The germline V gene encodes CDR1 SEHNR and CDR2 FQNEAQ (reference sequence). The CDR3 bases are TGTGCCAGCAGCTTAGGGGACACTACCTACGAGCAGTACTTC. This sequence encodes CASSLGDTTYEQYF. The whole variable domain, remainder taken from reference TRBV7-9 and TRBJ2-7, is DTGVSQNPRHKITKRGQNVTFRCDPISEHNRLYWYRQTLGQGPEFLTYFQNEAQLEKSRLLSDRFSAERPKGSFSTLEIQRTEQGDSAMYLCASSLGDTTYEQYFGPGTRLTVT.

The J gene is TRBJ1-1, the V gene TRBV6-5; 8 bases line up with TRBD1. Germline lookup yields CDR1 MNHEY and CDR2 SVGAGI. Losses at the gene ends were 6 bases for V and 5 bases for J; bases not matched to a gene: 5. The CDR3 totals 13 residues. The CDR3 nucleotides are TGTGCCAGCAGCTCCGACAGGGGAACTGAAGCTTTCTTT. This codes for CASSSDRGTEAFF.